Listed below are T cell receptor beta chains from one sample, sequenced in a study of Graves' ophthalmopathy and Graves' hyperthyroidism. TCRdb recomputed calls from the multiplex PCR reads with MiXCR, one row per CDR3 protein. This sample has fewer than 650,000 distinct CDR3 sequences, with around a fifth found just once. The sample was peripheral blood. These receptors came from a young woman with stable Graves' hyperthyroidism. Some clones in this sample may be carry-over from other donors' samples. CDR3s include the opening cysteine and the closing phenylalanine or tryptophan. D genes are given only for firm matches. Only some rows state a clone size, as once, few, many or a class for expanded clones.

>TRBJ2-7|TRBV7-8|17|TRBD1|few
TGTGCCAGCAGCTCGCAAACCCCCGGGTCAGGGGGCTACGAGCAGTACTTC
CASSSQTPGSGGYEQYF
>TRBJ1-1|TRBV10-3|13|TRBD1|many
TGTGCCATCAGATCTAGTCAGGGGGTTGAGGCTTTCTTT
CAIRSSQGVEAFF
>TRBJ1-2|TRBV29-1|13|NA|many
TGCAGCGTGACCTCAGGGAATAACTATGGCTACACCTTC
CSVTSGNNYGYTF
>TRBJ1-2|TRBV6-5|14|NA|many
TGTGCCAGCAGTTACAGGGACGACGGCTATGGCTACACCTTC
CASSYRDDGYGYTF
>TRBJ2-7|TRBV20-1|15|NA|NA
TGCAGTGCTAGAGAAGCCGGGGAACCCTCGAGCGAGCAGTACTTC
CSAREAGEPSSEQYF
>TRBJ2-7|TRBV28|16|NA|few
TGTGCCAGCAGTTTGAGGAGCCGCCTAAGCTCCTACGAGCAGTACTTC
CASSLRSRLSSYEQYF
>TRBJ1-1|TRBV19|14|NA|many
TGTGCCAGTAGTCTGGGACTCCCCAACACTGAAGCTTTCTTT
CASSLGLPNTEAFF
>TRBJ2-7|TRBV28|13|TRBD1|NA
TGTGCCAGCAGGGGACAGGTCAGGTACGAGCAGTACTTC
CASRGQVRYEQYF
>TRBJ2-2|TRBV13|18|TRBD2|many
TGTGCCAGCAGCTTAGGCCTTATAGCGGGAGGGAGTACCGGGGAGCTGTTTTTT
CASSLGLIAGGSTGELFF
>TRBJ2-7|TRBV10-3|11|NA|NA
TGTGCCGTATCCAGGGACTACGAGCAGTACTTC
CAVSRDYEQYF
>TRBJ2-5|TRBV30|16|NA|many
TGTGCCTGGAGTGTATGGGCTGGGGCAGTCCAAGAGACCCAGTACTTC
CAWSVWAGAVQETQYF
>TRBJ2-7|TRBV3-1|13|NA|NA
TGTGCCAGCAGCCGAACGCTAGGTCACGAGCAGTACTTC
CASSRTLGHEQYF
>TRBJ2-5|TRBV6-1|14|NA|NA
TGTGCCAGCAGTGGGGCCGGGGTCGTAGAGACCCAGTACTTC
CASSGAGVVETQYF
>TRBJ2-5|TRBV29-1|15|NA|few
TGCAGCGTAAGGGGGGTGAGTCCGGCCCAAGAGACCCAGTACTTC
CSVRGVSPAQETQYF
>TRBJ2-7|TRBV7-9|14|TRBD2|NA
TGTGCCAGCAGCACTGGACTAGTCCCCCACGAGCAGTACTTC
CASSTGLVPHEQYF
>TRBJ2-2|TRBV19|17|NA|NA
TGTGCCAGTAGTATAGATAGCTATGGGGTTGAGACCGGGGAGCTGTTTTTT
CASSIDSYGVETGELFF
>TRBJ1-2|TRBV19|14|NA|NA
TGTGCCAGTAGTATAGCCCCGGACAGCTATGGCTACACCTTC
CASSIAPDSYGYTF
>TRBJ1-5|TRBV12-3/TRBV12-4|12|NA|many
TGTGCCAGCCGGGGAGCGGTACAGCCCCAGCATTTT
CASRGAVQPQHF
>TRBJ1-1|TRBV20-1|11|NA|many
TGCAGTGCTAGAGGTTGGGAGGGAGCTTTCTTT
CSARGWEGAFF
>TRBJ1-5|TRBV6-1|17|NA|many
TGTGCCAGCAGTGGAGGTCAGTTTAGGATAAGCAATCAGCCCCAGCATTTT
CASSGGQFRISNQPQHF